The T cell receptor beta chain described here comes from a study of blood T cell repertoires in COVID-19. Libraries were prepared by immunoSEQ multiplex PCR; TCRdb keeps only in-frame clonotypes and omits some of them. The sample comprises 98,000 or so clones, roughly 82% of which are singletons, and around 4.8% rests with the top ten. V lost 3 bases and J lost 1, with 9 bases in between. The germline V gene has CDR1 KGHSH and CDR2 LQKENI. The length of the CDR3 is 14 residues. The material sequenced was peripheral blood. This chain uses TRBV18 with TRBJ1-1; no firm D call. The receptor was derived from a man aged 60 to 69 with acute or convalescent COVID-19. The CDR3 here is CASSPLQQNTEAFF. The CDR3 bases are TGTGCCAGCTCACCCCTCCAACAGAACACTGAAGCTTTCTTT. Filled out from reference TRBV18 and TRBJ1-1, the complete variable domain reads NAGVMQNPRHLVRRRGQEARLRCSPMKGHSHVYWYRQLPEEGLKFMVYLQKENIIDESGMPKERFSAEFPKEGPSILRIQQVVRGDSAAYFCASSPLQQNTEAFFGQGTRLTVV.